These 32 T cell receptor beta chains originate from one sample sequenced in a study of blood T cell repertoires in COVID-19. This table comes from immunoSEQ multiplex PCR, and its TCRdb copy is limited to in-frame clones, with some not included. The sample yields 65,000 to 80,000 clones, 70% to 90% seen once. Specimen: peripheral blood. These receptor sequences come from a man aged 50-60 years with active COVID-19.

The chain employs TRBV15 and TRBJ1-2, with D maybe TRBD1 (5 bases). This CDR3 has 15 residues. V lost 3 bases to trimming and J lost 5 bases, with 16 bases between them. Germline V gene data show CDR1 as LNHNV and CDR2 as YYDKDF (reference sequence). The CDR3 DNA follows: TGTGCCACCAGCAGGGAACCTGAACGGGGGTATGGCTACACCTTC. This translates into CATSREPERGYGYTF.

The J gene is TRBJ2-2, the V gene TRBV7-9; perhaps TRBD2 as D (6 bases). The V end was cut by 3 bases, the J end by 4 bases, with 15 bases between. The V gene's germline CDR1 is SEHNR and CDR2 FQNEAQ (reference sequence). The CDR3 contains 16 residues. CDR3 coding DNA: TGTGCCAGCAGCTTCTTGGAGGGGTCGGGCACCGGGGAGCTGTTTTTT. This gives the protein CASSFLEGSGTGELFF.

This clone was seen a handful of times. This chain uses TRBV25-1 with TRBJ1-2, with TRBD1 identical over 7 bases. The CDR3 consists of 12 residues. The V segment lost 6 bases and the J segment 7 bases; nucleotides outside the gene matches: 5. The germline V gene encodes CDR1 MGHDK and CDR2 SYGVNS. The CDR3 DNA reads as TGTGCCAGCAGGTTACAGGGGCTTGGCTACACCTTC. Residues: CASRLQGLGYTF.

The rearrangement joins TRBV5-1 to TRBJ2-1, with TRBD1 identical over 12 bases. V was pared by 0 bases and J by 2 bases, with 9 bases of the junction left unmatched. CDR1 is SGHRS, CDR2 YFSETQ, per germline. CDR3 size: 19 residues. CDR3 coding DNA: TGCGCCAGCAGCTTGGGGGACAGGGGGCCAAGGGTGACCTACAATGAGCAGTTCTTC. As protein: CASSLGDRGPRVTYNEQFF.

The chain links TRBV5-1 to TRBJ2-5; D is perhaps TRBD1 (6 bases). Looked up from germline, CDR1 is SGHRS and CDR2 is YFSETQ. The CDR3 contains 17 residues. Trimming removed 2 bases at V and 1 base at J, with 18 bases between. CDR3 protein: CASSLGQLSGGQETQYF. In nucleotides, the CDR3 is TGCGCCAGCAGCTTAGGACAGCTCTCTGGGGGCCAAGAGACCCAGTACTTC.

J is TRBJ2-3 and V is TRBV6-2 or TRBV6-3; 10 bases match TRBD2. The CDR3 extends over 15 amino acids. The ends lost 5 bases at V and 2 bases at J; junction bases unmatched: 4. Germline-derived CDR1 and CDR2 are MNHEY and SVGEGT. The CDR3 DNA sequence: TGTGCCAGCAGTACCGGACTAGCGGACACAGATACGCAGTATTTT. Its translation: CASSTGLADTDTQYF.

V gene TRBV19 combines with J gene TRBJ1-1; 7 bases are shared with TRBD1. The CDR3 runs to 14 residues. The germline V gene encodes CDR1 LNHDA and CDR2 SQIVND (reference sequence). Trimming cost V 6 bases and J 1 base; bases outside gene matches: 5. CDR3 in DNA: TGTGCCAGTAGGCGCAGGGGGGAGAACACTGAAGCTTTCTTT. Its protein is CASRRRGENTEAFF. Supplemented by reference TRBV19 and TRBJ1-1, the full variable domain reads DGGITQSPKYLFRKEGQNVTLSCEQNLNHDAMYWYRQDPGQGLRLIYYSQIVNDFQKGDIAEGYSVSREKKESFPLTVTSAQKNPTAFYLCASRRRGENTEAFFGQGTRLTVV.

A note on this clone: The sample contains more than one DNA sequence encoding this CDR3. V and J are TRBV24-1 and TRBJ1-2, with D possibly matching TRBD1 (5 bases). V was shortened by 4 bases and J by 4 bases, with 12 bases between the two germline ends. CDR1 is KGHDR, CDR2 SFDVKD, per germline. The CDR3 has 14 amino acids. As DNA, the CDR3 is TGTGCCACCAGTGACCCCGGCCAGGGCTATGGCTACACCTTC. Translating it yields CATSDPGQGYGYTF.

This chain uses TRBV2 with TRBJ2-7, with TRBD2 identical over 7 bases. Unmatched junction bases numbered 8, after V lost 8 bases and J lost 1 base. The CDR3 covers 14 residues. Germline CDR1 and CDR2: SNHLY and FYNNEI. The CDR3 region has the DNA TGTGCCAGCTGTCGGGACTACACTTCCTACGAGCAGTACTTC. Encoded protein: CASCRDYTSYEQYF.

The rearrangement uses TRBV7-2 and TRBJ2-7; a weak D match, TRBD2 (5 bases). The CDR3 totals 12 residues. CDR1 and CDR2 (germline): SGHTA, FQGNSA. Between the trimmed V and J ends, which lost 5 bases and 4 bases, there was a span of 9 bases. The CDR3 DNA follows: TGTGCCAGCAGCCAGTCGGGATACGAGCAGTACTTC. Translation gives CASSQSGYEQYF.

The chain uses TRBV9 and TRBJ2-7; 8 positions match TRBD1. Per germline, CDR1 SGDLS and CDR2 YYNGEE. The trim removed 0 bases at V and 0 bases at J, leaving 5 bases unmatched. The CDR3 has 16 residues. The CDR3 protein is CASSVAGDRSSYEQYF. CDR3 sequence (DNA): TGTGCCAGCAGCGTAGCTGGGGACAGGAGCTCCTACGAGCAGTACTTC.

This chain's CDR3 is CASSITGGDTDTQYF. The CDR3 nucleotides read TGTGCCAGCAGCATTACGGGAGGGGACACAGATACGCAGTATTTT. The rearrangement links TRBV7-2 to TRBJ2-3; 8 bases match TRBD2. CDR3 length equals 15 residues. Germline CDR1 reads SGHTA; CDR2 reads FQGNSA. Trimming took 5 bases from V and 2 from J; bases not matched to a gene: 6.

This clone was observed a few times. V and J are TRBV7-3 and TRBJ2-1; tentatively, D is TRBD2 (6 bases). CDR3 size: 15 residues. V was clipped by 5 bases and J by 6 bases, with 17 bases between them. Germline CDR1 reads SGHTA; CDR2 reads FQGTGA. The CDR3 region has the DNA TGTGCCAGCAGCCCGGGACTCACGAAGCTCAATGAGCAGTTCTTC. It is translated as CASSPGLTKLNEQFF.

This clone was counted once. The genes are TRBV3-1 (or the pseudogene TRBV3-2) and TRBJ2-7, with TRBD1 matching 8 bases. Germline trimming cut 6 bases from V and 6 bases from J; bases unmatched to any gene: 10. The CDR3 is 14 amino acids. Germline-derived CDR1 and CDR2 are LGHDT and YNNKEL (reference sequence). Written as DNA, the CDR3 is TGTGCCAGCAGTCTCAGGGGGCACGAAGCCGAGCAGTACTTC. Its protein is CASSLRGHEAEQYF.

The rearrangement uses TRBV6-5 and TRBJ2-3, with 7 bases aligning to TRBD1. V shed 6 bases, J shed 0 bases, and the junction held 3 bases outside the gene matches. Germline CDR1 is MNHEY and CDR2 is SVGAGI. The CDR3 is 14 residues long. The CDR3 protein is CASRRQGSTDTQYF. The CDR3, as DNA: TGTGCCAGCAGACGACAGGGAAGCACAGATACGCAGTATTTT.

The rearrangement links TRBV6-1 to TRBJ2-7; D gene unclear. V lost 3 bases and J 4 bases, leaving 4 bases between the germline ends. This CDR3 contains 11 residues. The germline CDR1 and CDR2 sequences are MNHNS and SASEGT. Here the CDR3 reads CASSDQYEQYF. For the CDR3, the DNA is TGTGCCAGCAGTGACCAATACGAGCAGTACTTC.

The gene calls are TRBV6-2 or TRBV6-3 and TRBJ2-1, with 10 bases identical to TRBD2. Germline V CDR1 and CDR2: MNHEY, SVGEGT. The J segment lost 9 bases and the V segment lost 0 bases, leaving 11 bases of the junction unmatched. The CDR3 has 17 residues. In nucleotides, the CDR3 is TGTGCCAGCAGTTACTCGGTCGGACTAGCGGCGGTCGGTGAGCAGTTCTTC. This encodes CASSYSVGLAAVGEQFF.

This clone has a single count. The V and J genes are TRBV7-2 and TRBJ1-2, with D possibly matching TRBD1 (5 bases). V was clipped by 5 bases and J by 8 bases, with 27 bases between them. Germline V lookup: CDR1 SGHTA, CDR2 FQGNSA. The CDR3 is made up of 17 amino acids. CDR3 sequence: CASSRGGGVDREKGYTF. The CDR3 DNA reads TGTGCCAGCAGCCGGGGCGGGGGAGTCGACCGGGAAAAGGGCTACACCTTC.

The chain links TRBV4-1 to TRBJ2-5; D is unresolved. The CDR3 extends over 14 amino acids. The germline gives CDR1 MGHRA, CDR2 YSYEKL. V was shortened by 4 bases and J by 1 base, with 10 bases between the two germline ends. CDR3 region: CASSRGPFQETQYF. The CDR3 DNA sequence: TGCGCCAGCAGCCGTGGGCCATTCCAAGAGACCCAGTACTTC.

The chain links TRBV29-1 to TRBJ2-3; TRBD2 aligns across 7 bases. J lost 0 bases, V lost 4 bases, and 7 bases had no gene match. CDR1 and CDR2 (germline): SQVTM, ANQGSEA. The CDR3 has 15 residues. The CDR3 DNA is TGCAGCGTTGGTCTAGCGGTGACTAGCACAGATACGCAGTATTTT. Protein sequence: CSVGLAVTSTDTQYF.

V is TRBV15 and J is TRBJ2-7; D gene ambiguous. This CDR3 region has 12 residues. Germline values: CDR1 LNHNV, CDR2 YYDKDF (reference sequence). Trimming stripped 1 base from V and 7 bases from J, with 8 bases between. The CDR3 region has the DNA TGTGCCACCAGCAGAGCCGGGTTTGAGCAGTACTTC. This sequence encodes CATSRAGFEQYF.

The chain couples TRBV9 to TRBJ1-1; D gene unclear. The V gene lost 1 base and the J gene lost 1 base, with 11 bases spanning the gap. The germline V gene encodes CDR1 SGDLS and CDR2 YYNGEE. This CDR3 comprises 15 residues. The CDR3 DNA follows: TGTGCCAGCAGCGTAAACGGGTATCGGAACACTGAAGCTTTCTTT. The encoded protein is CASSVNGYRNTEAFF.

The V call is TRBV4-3, the J call TRBJ2-3, with 7 bases lining up with TRBD2. The CDR3 loop spans 16 amino acids. Germline loops: CDR1 LGHNA, CDR2 YSLEER. V lost 0 bases and J lost 5; bases outside the gene matches: 8. Written as DNA, the CDR3 is TGCGCCAGCAGCCAAGAAGCGGGGAAGTTCAAAGATACGCAGTATTTT. Its translation: CASSQEAGKFKDTQYF.

The chain links TRBV18 to TRBJ2-4; perhaps TRBD2 as D (5 bases). CDR1 and CDR2 (germline): KGHSH, LQKENI. The V gene lost 2 bases and the J gene lost 0 bases, with 14 bases spanning the gap. The CDR3 is 17 amino acids. CDR3 in amino acids: CASSPDWRTLAKNIQYF. In DNA, the CDR3 is TGTGCCAGCTCACCAGACTGGCGGACTCTAGCCAAAAACATTCAGTACTTC.

The CDR3 region is CASSLEPGQGYNEQFF. DNA for the CDR3: TGTGCCAGCAGCTTAGAGCCTGGGCAGGGATACAATGAGCAGTTCTTC. The rearrangement uses TRBV7-2 and TRBJ2-1; tentatively, D is TRBD1 (5 bases). The CDR3 is 16 residues long. The germline gives CDR1 SGHTA, CDR2 FQGNSA. Trimming took 1 base from V and 4 from J, leaving 14 bases between them.

The chain has TRBV19 and TRBJ1-5; 8 positions agree with TRBD1. Germline CDR1 reads LNHDA; CDR2 reads SQIVND (reference sequence). This CDR3 region has 17 residues. Germline trimming cut 3 bases from V and 5 bases from J; bases unmatched to any gene: 12. This CDR3 is CASSISKAGGPYQPQHF. In DNA, the CDR3 is TGTGCCAGTAGTATTTCTAAGGCAGGGGGCCCCTATCAGCCCCAGCATTTT.

The rearrangement joins TRBV15 to TRBJ1-1, with unresolved D. CDR3 length equals 14 residues. Looked up from germline, CDR1 is LNHNV and CDR2 is YYDKDF (reference sequence). The V end was cut by 1 base, the J end by 3 bases, with 9 bases between. The CDR3 loop reads CATSRGGADTEAFF. The CDR3 nucleotides are TGTGCCACCAGCAGAGGTGGAGCCGACACTGAAGCTTTCTTT.

The chain uses TRBV5-1 and TRBJ2-1; possible D gene TRBD1, 5 bases. The CDR3 spans 14 residues. CDR1 and CDR2 from the germline V gene are SGHRS and YFSETQ. Trimming shortened V by 1 base and J by 8 bases, and 13 bases separated the two germline ends. DNA for the CDR3: TGCGCCAGCAGCTTGCAGGGCAGCGTGGATGAGCAGTTCTTC. Translation gives CASSLQGSVDEQFF.

This clone was recorded once. This chain connects TRBV28 to TRBJ2-7; 8 positions agree with TRBD2. The CDR3 totals 14 residues. Looked up from germline, CDR1 is MDHEN and CDR2 is SYDVKM. V trimming: 6 bases; J trimming: 6 bases; junction bases outside the gene matches: 10. In nucleotides, the CDR3 is TGTGCCAGCAGCCCCGGGGGGGTCGGTCGCGAGCAGTACTTC. Translated: CASSPGGVGREQYF.

The chain links TRBV14 to TRBJ1-3; D is unresolved. The germline V gene encodes CDR1 SGHDN and CDR2 FVKESK. Trimming took off 0 bases at V and 5 bases at J, with 11 bases between the two ends. CDR3 length: 15 amino acids. The CDR3, as DNA: TGTGCCAGCAGCCAAGAACGAGGGATACGAAACACCATATATTTT. It translates to CASSQERGIRNTIYF.

The V and J genes are TRBV6-5 and TRBJ2-1; perhaps TRBD1 as D (6 bases). V lost 6 bases and J lost 4, with 10 bases in between. The CDR3 loop spans 13 amino acids. Germline CDR1 MNHEY, CDR2 SVGAGI. CDR3 coding DNA: TGTGCCAGCAGATTTGGACAGTACAATGAGCAGTTCTTC. This translates into CASRFGQYNEQFF.

This chain uses TRBV5-4 with TRBJ2-2; possible D gene TRBD1, 6 bases. There are 15 residues in the CDR3. Trimming pared 6 bases from V and 0 bases from J, leaving 12 bases between. Germline values: CDR1 SGHNT, CDR2 YYREEE (reference sequence). Here the CDR3 DNA reads TGTGCCAGCACCCTCGGGACAACGAACACCGGGGAGCTGTTTTTT. Protein: CASTLGTTNTGELFF.